One and the same sample provided the 5 T cell receptor beta chains below, sequenced in a study of T cells expressing NK-cell markers. TCRdb reprocessed the 5' RACE reads, with one entry per CDR3 protein and no DNA. The sample table sets out 20,000 to 25,000 distinct CDR3 sequences. Sequenced sample: blood T cells: a sorted CD56 or NKG2C T cell subset, CD4+ or CD8+ T cells, or bulk PBMC T cells (not recorded which). All receptors derive from a man between 18 and 69 years old in good health.

The chain has TRBV28 and TRBJ1-2. The germline V gene has CDR1 MDHEN and CDR2 SYDVKM. The CDR3 runs 15 residues. This CDR3 reads CASTVVAAHDYGYTF.

This chain links TRBV24-1 with TRBJ2-1; TCRdb's D gene call, TRBD2, goes unchecked for lack of DNA. The CDR3 runs to 18 residues. Germline CDR1 reads KGHDR; CDR2 reads SFDVKD. CDR3 protein: CATRLWGQGLAGHNEQFF.

The V gene is TRBV7-9, the J gene TRBJ1-2; TCRdb's assignment of TRBD1 cannot be checked, as there is no DNA. The CDR3 runs 15 residues. The V gene's germline CDR1 is SEHNR and CDR2 FQNEAQ (reference sequence). This CDR3 reads CASSQTGTMIYGYTF.

The genes are TRBV29-1 and TRBJ2-1; the TCRdb D gene call, TRBD1, has no DNA to confirm it. The CDR3 runs to 15 residues. Germline CDR1 reads SQVTM; CDR2 reads ANQGSEA. CDR3 loop: CSVATGTGGWNEQFF.

This chain links TRBV3-1 with TRBJ1-6. Germline CDR1 is LGHDT and CDR2 is YNNKEL (reference sequence). The length of the CDR3 is 19 residues. CDR3 protein: CASSQDLVQSSSYNSPLHF.